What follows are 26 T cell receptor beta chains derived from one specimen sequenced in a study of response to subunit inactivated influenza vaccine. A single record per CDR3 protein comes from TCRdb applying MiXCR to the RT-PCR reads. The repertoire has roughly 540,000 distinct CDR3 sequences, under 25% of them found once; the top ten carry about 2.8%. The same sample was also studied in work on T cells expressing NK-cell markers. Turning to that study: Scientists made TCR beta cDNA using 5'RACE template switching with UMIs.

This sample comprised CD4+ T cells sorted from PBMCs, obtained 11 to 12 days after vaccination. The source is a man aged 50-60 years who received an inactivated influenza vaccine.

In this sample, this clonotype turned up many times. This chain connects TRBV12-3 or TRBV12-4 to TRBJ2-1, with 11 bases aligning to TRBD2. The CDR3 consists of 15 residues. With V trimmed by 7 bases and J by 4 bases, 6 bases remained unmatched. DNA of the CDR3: TGTGCCAGCACCCCTAGCGGGAGGACTTACAATGAGCAGTTCTTC. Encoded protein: CASTPSGRTYNEQFF.

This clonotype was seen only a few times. Written as DNA, the CDR3 is TGCAGTGCTAGAGGGACTAGCGGGAGGCTCGGGGGGGAAGATACGCAGTATTTT. It is translated as CSARGTSGRLGGEDTQYF. This rearrangement joins TRBV20-1 to TRBJ2-3, with 14 bases aligning to TRBD2. In germline, CDR1 is DFQATT, CDR2 SNEGSKA (reference sequence). J lost 5 bases, V lost 1 base, and 11 bases had no gene match. CDR3 length equals 18 residues.

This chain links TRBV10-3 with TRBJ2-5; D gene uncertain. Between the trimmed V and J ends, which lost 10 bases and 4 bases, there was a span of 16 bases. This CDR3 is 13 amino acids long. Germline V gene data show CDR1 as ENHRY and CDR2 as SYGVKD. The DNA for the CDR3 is TGTGCCACCAGGCCAGGTGGGGTAGAGACCCAGTACTTC. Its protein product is CATRPGGVETQYF.

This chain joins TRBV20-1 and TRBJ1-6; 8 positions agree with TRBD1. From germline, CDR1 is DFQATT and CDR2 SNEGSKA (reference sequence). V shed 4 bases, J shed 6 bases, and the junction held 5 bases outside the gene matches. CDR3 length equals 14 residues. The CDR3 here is CSATGQGSNSPLHF. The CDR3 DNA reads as TGCAGTGCTACAGGACAGGGTTCTAATTCACCCCTCCACTTT.

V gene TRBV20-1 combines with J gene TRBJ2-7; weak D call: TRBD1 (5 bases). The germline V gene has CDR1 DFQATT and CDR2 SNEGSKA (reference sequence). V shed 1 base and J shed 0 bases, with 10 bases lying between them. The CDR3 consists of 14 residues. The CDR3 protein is CSARGTHYSYEQYF. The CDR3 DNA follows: TGCAGTGCTAGAGGGACACATTACTCCTACGAGCAGTACTTC.

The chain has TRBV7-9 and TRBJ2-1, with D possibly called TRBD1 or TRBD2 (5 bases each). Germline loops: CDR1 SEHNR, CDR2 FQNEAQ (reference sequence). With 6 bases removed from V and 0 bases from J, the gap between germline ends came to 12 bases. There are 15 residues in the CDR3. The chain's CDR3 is CASRLGQGSYNEQFF. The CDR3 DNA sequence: TGTGCCAGCAGACTAGGGCAGGGCTCCTACAATGAGCAGTTCTTC.

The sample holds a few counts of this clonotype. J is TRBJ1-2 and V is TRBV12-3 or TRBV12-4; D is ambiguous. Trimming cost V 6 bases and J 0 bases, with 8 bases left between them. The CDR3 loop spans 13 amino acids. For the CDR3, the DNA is TGTGCCAGCAGGACTTATTCTAACTATGGCTACACCTTC. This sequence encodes CASRTYSNYGYTF.

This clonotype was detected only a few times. CDR3 sequence reads: CASRPRSLAGPETQYF. The CDR3 nucleotides are TGTGCCAGCAGGCCCCGGTCTCTAGCGGGGCCGGAGACCCAGTACTTC. The chain has TRBV6-2 or TRBV6-3 and TRBJ2-5, with 9 bases fitting TRBD2. The length of the CDR3 is 16 residues. V lost 6 bases to trimming and J lost 5 bases; unmatched junction nucleotides: 13. Germline V CDR1 and CDR2: MNHEY, SVGEGT.

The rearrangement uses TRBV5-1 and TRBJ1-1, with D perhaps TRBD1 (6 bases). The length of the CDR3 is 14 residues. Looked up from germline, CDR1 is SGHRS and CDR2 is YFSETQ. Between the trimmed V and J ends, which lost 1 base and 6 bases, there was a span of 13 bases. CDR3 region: CASSLWVGAAEAFF. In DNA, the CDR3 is TGCGCCAGCAGCTTGTGGGTGGGGGCCGCTGAAGCTTTCTTT.

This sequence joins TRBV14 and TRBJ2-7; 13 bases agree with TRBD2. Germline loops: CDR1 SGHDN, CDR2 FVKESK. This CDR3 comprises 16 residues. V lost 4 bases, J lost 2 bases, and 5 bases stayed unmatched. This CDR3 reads CASSPFTSGRAYEQYF. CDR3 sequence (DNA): TGTGCCAGCAGCCCCTTTACTAGCGGGAGGGCCTACGAGCAGTACTTC.

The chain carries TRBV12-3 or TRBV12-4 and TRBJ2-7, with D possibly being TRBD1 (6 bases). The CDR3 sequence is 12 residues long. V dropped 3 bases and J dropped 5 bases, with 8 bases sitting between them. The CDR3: CASSFGTNEQYF. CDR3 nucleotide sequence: TGTGCCAGCAGTTTCGGGACAAACGAGCAGTACTTC.

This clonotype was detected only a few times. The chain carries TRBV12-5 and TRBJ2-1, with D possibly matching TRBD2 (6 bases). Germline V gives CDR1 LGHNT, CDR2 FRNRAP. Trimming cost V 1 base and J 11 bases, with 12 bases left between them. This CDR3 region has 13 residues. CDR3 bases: TGTGCTAGTGGTTTGGGCGGAGGGGCAAAGCAGTTCTTC. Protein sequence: CASGLGGGAKQFF.

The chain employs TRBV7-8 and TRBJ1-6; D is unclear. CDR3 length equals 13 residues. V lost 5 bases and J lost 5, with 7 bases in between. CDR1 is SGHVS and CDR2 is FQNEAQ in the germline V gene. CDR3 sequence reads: CASSDSDNSPLHF. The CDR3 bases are TGTGCCAGCAGCGATTCCGATAATTCACCCCTCCACTTT.

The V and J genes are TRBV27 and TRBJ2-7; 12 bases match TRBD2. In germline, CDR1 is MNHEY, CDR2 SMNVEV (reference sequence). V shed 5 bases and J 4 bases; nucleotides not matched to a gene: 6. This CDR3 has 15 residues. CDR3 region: CASSRPGLAGYEQYF. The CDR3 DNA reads TGTGCCAGCAGTCGCCCCGGACTAGCGGGATACGAGCAGTACTTC.

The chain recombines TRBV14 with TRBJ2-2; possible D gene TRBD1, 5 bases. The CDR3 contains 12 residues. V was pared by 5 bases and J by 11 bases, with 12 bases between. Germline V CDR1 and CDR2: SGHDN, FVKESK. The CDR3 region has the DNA TGTGCCAGCAGCTACAGGTCTGGTGAGCTGTTTTTT. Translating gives CASSYRSGELFF.

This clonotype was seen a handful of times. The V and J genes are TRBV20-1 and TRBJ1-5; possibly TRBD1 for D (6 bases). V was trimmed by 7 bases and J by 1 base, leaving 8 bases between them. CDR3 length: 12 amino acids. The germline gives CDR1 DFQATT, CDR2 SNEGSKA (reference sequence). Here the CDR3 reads CSGQESNQPQHF. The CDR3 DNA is TGCAGTGGACAGGAAAGCAATCAGCCCCAGCATTTT.

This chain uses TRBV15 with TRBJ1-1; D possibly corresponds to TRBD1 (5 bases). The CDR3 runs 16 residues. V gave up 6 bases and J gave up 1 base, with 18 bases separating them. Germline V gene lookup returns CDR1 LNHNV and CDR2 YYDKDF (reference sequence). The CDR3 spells CATRRGPERTNTEAFF. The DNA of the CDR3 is TGTGCCACCAGAAGGGGACCTGAGAGGACGAACACTGAAGCTTTCTTT.

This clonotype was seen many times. CDR3: CASRPSPGQGDYGYTF. For the CDR3, the DNA is TGTGCCAGCAGGCCTTCCCCGGGACAGGGGGACTATGGCTACACCTTC. The chain links TRBV12-3 or TRBV12-4 to TRBJ1-2, with 11 bases identical to TRBD1. V gave up 6 bases and J gave up 3 bases; unmatched junction bases: 9. The CDR3 is 16 residues long.

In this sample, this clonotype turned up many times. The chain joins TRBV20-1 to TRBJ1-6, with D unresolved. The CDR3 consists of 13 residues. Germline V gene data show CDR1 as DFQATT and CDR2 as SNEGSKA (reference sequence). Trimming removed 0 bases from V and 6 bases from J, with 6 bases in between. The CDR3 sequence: CSARDSANSPLHF. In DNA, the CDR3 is TGCAGTGCTAGAGACTCGGCTAATTCACCCCTCCACTTT.

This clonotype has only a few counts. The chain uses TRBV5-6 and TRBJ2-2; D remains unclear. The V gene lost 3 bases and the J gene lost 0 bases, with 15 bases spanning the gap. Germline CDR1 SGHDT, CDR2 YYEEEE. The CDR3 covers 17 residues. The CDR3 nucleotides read TGTGCCAGCAGCTCGTTCCCGACTGTGACGAACACCGGGGAGCTGTTTTTT. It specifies CASSSFPTVTNTGELFF.

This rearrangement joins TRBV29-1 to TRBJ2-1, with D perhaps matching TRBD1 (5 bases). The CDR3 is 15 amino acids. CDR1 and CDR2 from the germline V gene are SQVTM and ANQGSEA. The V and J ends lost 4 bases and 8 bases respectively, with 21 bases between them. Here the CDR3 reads CSVAQGAAFLYEQFF. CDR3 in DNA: TGCAGCGTTGCCCAGGGTGCGGCGTTCTTATATGAGCAGTTCTTC.

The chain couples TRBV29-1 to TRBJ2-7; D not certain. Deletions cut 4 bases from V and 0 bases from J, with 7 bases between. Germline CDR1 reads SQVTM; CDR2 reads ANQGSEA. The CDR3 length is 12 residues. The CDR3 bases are TGCAGCGTTGGACACAACTCCTACGAGCAGTACTTC. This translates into CSVGHNSYEQYF.

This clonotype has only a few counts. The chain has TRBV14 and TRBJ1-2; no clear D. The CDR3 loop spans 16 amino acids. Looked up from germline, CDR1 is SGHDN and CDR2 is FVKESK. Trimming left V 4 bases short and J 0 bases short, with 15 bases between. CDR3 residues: CASSRGGATPNYGYTF. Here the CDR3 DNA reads TGTGCCAGCAGCCGGGGAGGAGCCACCCCTAACTATGGCTACACCTTC.

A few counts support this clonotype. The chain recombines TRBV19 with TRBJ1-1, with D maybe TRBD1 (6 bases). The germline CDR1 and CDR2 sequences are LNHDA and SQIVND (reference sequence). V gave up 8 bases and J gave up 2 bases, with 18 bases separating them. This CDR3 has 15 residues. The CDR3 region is CASLRGPPHNTEAFF. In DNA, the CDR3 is TGTGCCAGTCTGCGGGGGCCGCCCCACAACACTGAAGCTTTCTTT.

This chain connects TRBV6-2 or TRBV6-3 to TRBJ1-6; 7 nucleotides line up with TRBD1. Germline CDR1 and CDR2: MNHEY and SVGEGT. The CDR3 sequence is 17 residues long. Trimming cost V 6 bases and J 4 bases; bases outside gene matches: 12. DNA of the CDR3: TGTGCCAGCAGCTTGCGGGCAGGGGGGCATTATAATTCACCCCTCCACTTT. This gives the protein CASSLRAGGHYNSPLHF.

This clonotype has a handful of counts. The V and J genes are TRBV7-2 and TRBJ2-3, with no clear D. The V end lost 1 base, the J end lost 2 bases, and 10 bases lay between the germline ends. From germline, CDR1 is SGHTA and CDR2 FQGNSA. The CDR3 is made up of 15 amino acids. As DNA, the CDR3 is TGTGCCAGCAGCTTAGATAGGAGAACCACAGATACGCAGTATTTT. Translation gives CASSLDRRTTDTQYF.